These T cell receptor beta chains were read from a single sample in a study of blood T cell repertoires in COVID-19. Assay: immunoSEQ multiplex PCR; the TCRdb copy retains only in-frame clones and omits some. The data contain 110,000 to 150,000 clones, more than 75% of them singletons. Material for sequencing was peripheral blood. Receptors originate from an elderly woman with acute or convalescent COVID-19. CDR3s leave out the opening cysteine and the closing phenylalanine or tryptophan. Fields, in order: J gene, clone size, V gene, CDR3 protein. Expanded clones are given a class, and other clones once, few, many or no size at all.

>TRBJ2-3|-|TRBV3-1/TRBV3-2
ASSHSSGRLDGTDTQY
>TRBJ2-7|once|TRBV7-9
ASSRGAGQGMPYEQY
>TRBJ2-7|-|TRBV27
ASRGLAGVLNPYEQY
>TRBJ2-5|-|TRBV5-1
ASSPTKGETQY
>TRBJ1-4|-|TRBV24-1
ATSDLTGGEEKLF
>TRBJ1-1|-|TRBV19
ASSSSMNTEAF
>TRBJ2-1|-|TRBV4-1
ASSLGQYYNEQF
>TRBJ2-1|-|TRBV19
ASSSGTKLYNEQF
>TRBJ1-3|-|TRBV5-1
ASSLSGGSSGNTIY
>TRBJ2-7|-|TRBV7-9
ASSLRTGGYEQY
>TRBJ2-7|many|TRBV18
ASSRGLAGATEQY
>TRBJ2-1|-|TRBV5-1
ASSLSGNPRQEQF
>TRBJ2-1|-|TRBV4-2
ASSQDSNSGNEQF
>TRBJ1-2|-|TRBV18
ASSPGEGSRGYT
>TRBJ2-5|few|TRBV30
AWSSKEGRDPGETQY
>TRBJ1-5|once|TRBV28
ASSRLLNQPQH
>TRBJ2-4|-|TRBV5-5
ASSLTGAKNIQY
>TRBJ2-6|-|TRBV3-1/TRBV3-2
ASSPQVSGANVLT
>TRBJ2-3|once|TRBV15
ATRTGGNTDTQY
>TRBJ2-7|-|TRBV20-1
SARVREQY
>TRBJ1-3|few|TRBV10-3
AISVDRFPSVGNTIY
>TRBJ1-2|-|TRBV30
AWRAYWSSNYGYT
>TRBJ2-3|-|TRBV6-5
ASTTQGGTDTQY
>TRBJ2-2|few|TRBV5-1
ASSPMGGGDTGELF
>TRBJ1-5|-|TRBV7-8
ASSGTGTGSQPQH
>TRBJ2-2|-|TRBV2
ASSDPSGANTGELF
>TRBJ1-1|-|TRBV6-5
ASTPGGSTEAF
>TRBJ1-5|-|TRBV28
ASSFRGQGSNQPQH
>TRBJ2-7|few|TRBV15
ATSRGLTSDEQY
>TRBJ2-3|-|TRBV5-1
ASSLAGRLNTQY
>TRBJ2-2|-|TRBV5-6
ASSSFIYRGITGELF
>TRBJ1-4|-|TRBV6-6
ASSPGATNEKLF
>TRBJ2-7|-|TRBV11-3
ASSLAILAGAYEQY
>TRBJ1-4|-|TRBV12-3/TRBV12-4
ASRWGPDEKLF
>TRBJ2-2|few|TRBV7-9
ASRSPGQGFAGELF
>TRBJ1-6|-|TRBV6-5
ASSTGTADNSPLH
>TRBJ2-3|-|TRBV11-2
ASSLFRLQY
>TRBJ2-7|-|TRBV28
ASSSGQTSYEQY
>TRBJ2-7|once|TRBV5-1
ASSFLTSGEYEQY
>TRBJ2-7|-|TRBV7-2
ASSPRTFYEQY
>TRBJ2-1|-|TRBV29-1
SVEGGTGRNNEQF
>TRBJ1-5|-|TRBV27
ASRQAGQPQH
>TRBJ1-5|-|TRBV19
ASSMLQGREPQH
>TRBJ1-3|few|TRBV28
ASRARVLKTTGSSGNTIY
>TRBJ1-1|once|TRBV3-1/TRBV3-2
ASSQVSADTEAF
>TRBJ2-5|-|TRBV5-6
ASSLVRAGEETQY
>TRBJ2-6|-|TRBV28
ASSGAFESSGANVLT
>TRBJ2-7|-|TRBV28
ASSLWAGVRRYEQY
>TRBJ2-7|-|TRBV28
ASSLTSGSSHEQY
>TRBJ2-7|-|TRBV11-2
ASSWTAYEQY
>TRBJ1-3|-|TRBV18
ASSPLGVDGNTIY
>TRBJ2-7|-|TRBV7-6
ASSLGVPGHTYEQY
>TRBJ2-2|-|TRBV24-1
ATSDFPERGRRNTGELF